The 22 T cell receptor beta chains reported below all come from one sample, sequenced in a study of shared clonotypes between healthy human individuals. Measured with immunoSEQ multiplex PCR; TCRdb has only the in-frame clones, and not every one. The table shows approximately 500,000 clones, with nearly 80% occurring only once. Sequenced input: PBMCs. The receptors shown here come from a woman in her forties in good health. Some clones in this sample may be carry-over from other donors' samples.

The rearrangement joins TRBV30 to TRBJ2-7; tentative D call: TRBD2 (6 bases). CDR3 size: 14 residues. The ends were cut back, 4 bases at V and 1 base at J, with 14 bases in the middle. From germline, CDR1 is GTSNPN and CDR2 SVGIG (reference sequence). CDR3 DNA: TGTGCCTGGAACCCGGGACTGGCTTCCTACGAGCAGTACTTC. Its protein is CAWNPGLASYEQYF. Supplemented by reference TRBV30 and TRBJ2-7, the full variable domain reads SQTIHQWPATLVQPVGSPLSLECTVEGTSNPNLYWYRQAAGRGLQLLFYSVGIGQISSEVPQNLSASRPQDRQFILSSKKLLLSDSGFYLCAWNPGLASYEQYFGPGTRLTVT.

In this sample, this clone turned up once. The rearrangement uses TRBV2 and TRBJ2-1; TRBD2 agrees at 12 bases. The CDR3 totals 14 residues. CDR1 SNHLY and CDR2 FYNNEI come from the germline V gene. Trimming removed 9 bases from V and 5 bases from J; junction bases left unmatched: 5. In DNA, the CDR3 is TGTGCCAGTACTCGGACTAGCGGGAACAATGAGCAGTTCTTC. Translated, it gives CASTRTSGNNEQFF.

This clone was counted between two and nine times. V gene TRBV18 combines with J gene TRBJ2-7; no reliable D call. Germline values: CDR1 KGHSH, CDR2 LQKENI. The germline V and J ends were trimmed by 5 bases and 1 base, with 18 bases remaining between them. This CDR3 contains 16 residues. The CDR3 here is CASSSTRNKVSYEQYF. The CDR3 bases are TGTGCCAGCTCATCGACGCGGAATAAAGTATCCTACGAGCAGTACTTC.

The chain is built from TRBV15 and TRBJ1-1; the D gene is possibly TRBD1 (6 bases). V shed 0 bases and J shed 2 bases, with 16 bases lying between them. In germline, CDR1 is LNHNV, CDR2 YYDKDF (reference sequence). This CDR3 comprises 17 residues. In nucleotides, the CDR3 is TGTGCCACCAGCAGAGAAATCCCGGGACACCTAAACACTGAAGCTTTCTTT. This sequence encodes CATSREIPGHLNTEAFF.

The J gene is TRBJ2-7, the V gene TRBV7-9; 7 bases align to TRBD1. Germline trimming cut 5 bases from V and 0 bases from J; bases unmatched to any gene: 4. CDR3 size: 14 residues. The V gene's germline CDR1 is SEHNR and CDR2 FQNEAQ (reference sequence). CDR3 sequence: CASSAGQDSYEQYF. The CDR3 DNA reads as TGTGCCAGCAGCGCCGGACAGGACTCCTACGAGCAGTACTTC.

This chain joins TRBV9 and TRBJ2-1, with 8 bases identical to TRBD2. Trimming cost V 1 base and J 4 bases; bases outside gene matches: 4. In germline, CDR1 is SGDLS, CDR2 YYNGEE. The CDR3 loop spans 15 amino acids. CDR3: CASSVSGGGYNEQFF. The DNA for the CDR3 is TGTGCCAGCAGCGTATCGGGAGGGGGATACAATGAGCAGTTCTTC.

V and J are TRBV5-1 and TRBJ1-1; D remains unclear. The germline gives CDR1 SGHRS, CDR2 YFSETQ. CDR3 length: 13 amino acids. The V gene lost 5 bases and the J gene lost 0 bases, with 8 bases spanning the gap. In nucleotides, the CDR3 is TGCGCCAGCAGACAAGGACTGAACACTGAAGCTTTCTTT. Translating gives CASRQGLNTEAFF.

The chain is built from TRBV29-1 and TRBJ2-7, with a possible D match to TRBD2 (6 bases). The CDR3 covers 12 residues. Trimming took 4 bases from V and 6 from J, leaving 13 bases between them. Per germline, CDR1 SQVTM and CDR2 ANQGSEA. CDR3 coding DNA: TGCAGCGTTGGGCGGGATGGGGGCGAGCAGTACTTC. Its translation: CSVGRDGGEQYF.

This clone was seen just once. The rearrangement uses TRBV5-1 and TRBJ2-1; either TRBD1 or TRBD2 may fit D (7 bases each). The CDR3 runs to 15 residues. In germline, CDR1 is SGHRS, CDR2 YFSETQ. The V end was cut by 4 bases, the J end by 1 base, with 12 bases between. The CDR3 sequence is CASSDQGGSYNEQFF. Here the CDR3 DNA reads TGCGCCAGCAGCGACCAGGGGGGGTCCTACAATGAGCAGTTCTTC. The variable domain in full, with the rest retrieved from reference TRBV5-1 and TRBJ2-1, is KAGVTQTPRYLIKTRGQQVTLSCSPISGHRSVSWYQQTPGQGLQFLFEYFSETQRNKGNFPGRFSGRQFSNSRSEMNVSTLELGDSALYLCASSDQGGSYNEQFFGPGTRLTVL.

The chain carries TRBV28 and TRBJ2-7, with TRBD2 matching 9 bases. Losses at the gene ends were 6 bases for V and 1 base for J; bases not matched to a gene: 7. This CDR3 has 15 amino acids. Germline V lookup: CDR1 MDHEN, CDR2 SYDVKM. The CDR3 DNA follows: TGTGCCAGCAGGGAATTAAGCGGGAGGTCCTACGAGCAGTACTTC. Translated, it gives CASRELSGRSYEQYF.

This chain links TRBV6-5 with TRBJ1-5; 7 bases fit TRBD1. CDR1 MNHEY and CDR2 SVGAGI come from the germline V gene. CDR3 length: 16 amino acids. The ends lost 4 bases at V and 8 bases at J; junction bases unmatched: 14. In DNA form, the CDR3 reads TGTGCCAGCAGTTCCGGGGCGACAGGGTCCAGGGAGCCCCAGCATTTT. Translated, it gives CASSSGATGSREPQHF.

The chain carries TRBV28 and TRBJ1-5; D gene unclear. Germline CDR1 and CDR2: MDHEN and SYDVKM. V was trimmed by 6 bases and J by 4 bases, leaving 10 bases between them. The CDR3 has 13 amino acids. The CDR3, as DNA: TGTGCCAGCAGCAGGTCTAGAAATCAGCCCCAGCATTTT. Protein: CASSRSRNQPQHF. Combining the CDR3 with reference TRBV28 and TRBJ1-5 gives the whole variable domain DVKVTQSSRYLVKRTGEKVFLECVQDMDHENMFWYRQDPGLGLRLIYFSYDVKMKEKGDIPEGYSVSREKKERFSLILESASTNQTSMYLCASSRSRNQPQHFGDGTRLSIL.

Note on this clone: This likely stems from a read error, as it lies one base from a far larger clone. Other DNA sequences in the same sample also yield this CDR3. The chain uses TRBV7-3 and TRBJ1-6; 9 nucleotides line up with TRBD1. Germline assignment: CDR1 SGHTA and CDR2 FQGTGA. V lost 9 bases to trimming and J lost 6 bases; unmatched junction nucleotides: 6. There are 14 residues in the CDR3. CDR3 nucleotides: TGTGCCAGTAGCGTGACAGGGGGTAATTCACCCCTCCACTTT. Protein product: CASSVTGGNSPLHF.

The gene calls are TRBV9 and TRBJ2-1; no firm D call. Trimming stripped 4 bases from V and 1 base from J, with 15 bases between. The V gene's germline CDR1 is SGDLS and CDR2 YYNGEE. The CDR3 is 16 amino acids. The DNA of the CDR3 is TGTGCCAGCAGCTCTCGAATTAGTCTTTCCTACAATGAGCAGTTCTTC. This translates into CASSSRISLSYNEQFF. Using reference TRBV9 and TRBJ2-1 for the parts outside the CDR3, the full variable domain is DSGVTQTPKHLITATGQRVTLRCSPRSGDLSVYWYQQSLDQGLQFLIQYYNGEERAKGNILERFSAQQFPDLHSELNLSSLELGDSALYFCASSSRISLSYNEQFFGPGTRLTVL.

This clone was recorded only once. The CDR3 reads CASSSRDTSYEQYF. CDR3 nucleotide sequence: TGTGCCAGCAGCTCGCGGGACACTAGCTACGAGCAGTACTTC. The V call is TRBV7-9, the J call TRBJ2-7; either TRBD1 or TRBD2 may fit D (6 bases each). The CDR3 has 14 residues. Germline V gene data show CDR1 as SEHNR and CDR2 as FQNEAQ (reference sequence). Trimming cost V 4 bases and J 3 bases, with 13 bases left between them. The whole variable domain, filled in from reference TRBV7-9 and TRBJ2-7, reads DTGVSQNPRHKITKRGQNVTFRCDPISEHNRLYWYRQTLGQGPEFLTYFQNEAQLEKSRLLSDRFSAERPKGSFSTLEIQRTEQGDSAMYLCASSSRDTSYEQYFGPGTRLTVT.

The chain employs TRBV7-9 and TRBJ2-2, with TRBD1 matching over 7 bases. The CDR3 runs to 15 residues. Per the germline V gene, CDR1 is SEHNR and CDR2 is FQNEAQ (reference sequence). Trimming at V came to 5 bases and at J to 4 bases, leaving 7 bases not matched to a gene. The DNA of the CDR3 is TGTGCCAGCAGCCTATGGGACAGTTTCACCGGGGAGCTGTTTTTT. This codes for CASSLWDSFTGELFF.

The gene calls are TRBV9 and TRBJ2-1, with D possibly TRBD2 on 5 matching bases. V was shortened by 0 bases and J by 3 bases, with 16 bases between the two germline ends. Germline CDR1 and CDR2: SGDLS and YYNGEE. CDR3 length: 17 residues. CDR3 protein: CASSVDPTLGDYNEQFF. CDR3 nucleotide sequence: TGTGCCAGCAGCGTAGACCCCACCCTCGGGGACTACAATGAGCAGTTCTTC.

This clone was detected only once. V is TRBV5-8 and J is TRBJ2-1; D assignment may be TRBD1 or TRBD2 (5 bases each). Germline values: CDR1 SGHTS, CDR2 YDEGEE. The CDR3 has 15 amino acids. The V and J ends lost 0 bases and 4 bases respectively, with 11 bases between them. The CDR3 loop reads CASSLEGPTYNEQFF. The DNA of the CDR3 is TGTGCCAGCAGCTTGGAGGGACCGACTTACAATGAGCAGTTCTTC.

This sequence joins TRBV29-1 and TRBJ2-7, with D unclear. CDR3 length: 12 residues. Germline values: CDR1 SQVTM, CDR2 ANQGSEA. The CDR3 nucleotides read TGCGCCGTCGCGGCAGGTGGCTACGAGCAGTACTTC. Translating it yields CAVAAGGYEQYF.

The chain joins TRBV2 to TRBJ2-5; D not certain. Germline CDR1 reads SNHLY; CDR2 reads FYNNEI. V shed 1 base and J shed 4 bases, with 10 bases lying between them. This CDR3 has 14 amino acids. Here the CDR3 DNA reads TGTGCCAGCAGTGAAGACAGAATGACAGAGACCCAGTACTTC. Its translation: CASSEDRMTETQYF. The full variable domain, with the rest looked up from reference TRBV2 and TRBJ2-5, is EPEVTQTPSHQVTQMGQEVILRCVPISNHLYFYWYRQILGQKVEFLVSFYNNEISEKSEIFDDQFSVERPDGSNFTLKIRSTKLEDSAMYFCASSEDRMTETQYFGPGTRLLVL.

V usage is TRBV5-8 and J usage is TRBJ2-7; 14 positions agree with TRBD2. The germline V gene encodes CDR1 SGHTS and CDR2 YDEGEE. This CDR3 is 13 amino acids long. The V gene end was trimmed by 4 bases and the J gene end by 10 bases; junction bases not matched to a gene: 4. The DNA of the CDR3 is TGTGCCAGCAGCCCGGGACTAGCGGGAGCTCAGTACTTC. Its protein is CASSPGLAGAQYF.

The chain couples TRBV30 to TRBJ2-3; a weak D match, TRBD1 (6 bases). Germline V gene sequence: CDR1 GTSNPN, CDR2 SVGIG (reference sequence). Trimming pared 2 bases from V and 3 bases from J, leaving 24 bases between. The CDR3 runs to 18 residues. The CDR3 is CAWSQKRIRGSMTDTQYF. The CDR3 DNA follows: TGTGCCTGGAGTCAGAAGCGTATAAGGGGGTCTATGACAGATACGCAGTATTTT.